The 29 T cell receptor beta chains below were found in one sample sequenced in a study of blood T cell repertoires in COVID-19. Assay: immunoSEQ multiplex PCR; the TCRdb copy retains only in-frame clones and omits some. The data contain about 80,000 clones, approximately 78% of them seen just once; the ten biggest clones take up 15% to 18%. The sequenced sample consisted of peripheral blood. The receptors were gathered from a woman aged 80 or older with acute or convalescent COVID-19.

The genes are TRBV12-3 or TRBV12-4 and TRBJ1-2, with D possibly TRBD1 on 6 matching bases. V lost 7 bases and J lost 3, with 9 bases in between. This CDR3 spans 12 amino acids. The CDR3, as DNA: TGTGCCAGCACCCCAGGGGACTATGGCTACACCTTC. Protein sequence: CASTPGDYGYTF.

The chain employs TRBV10-3 and TRBJ1-1, with 8 bases matching TRBD1. Germline lookup yields CDR1 ENHRY and CDR2 SYGVKD. Trimming removed 7 bases from V and 0 bases from J; junction bases left unmatched: 7. CDR3 length: 15 amino acids. This CDR3 reads CAITSHRGMNTEAFF. In DNA, the CDR3 is TGTGCCATCACCTCGCACAGGGGGATGAACACTGAAGCTTTCTTT.

Only one count was recorded for this clone. V and J are TRBV5-1 and TRBJ2-1; 7 positions agree with TRBD2. Per germline, CDR1 SGHRS and CDR2 YFSETQ. The J segment lost 7 bases and the V segment lost 0 bases, leaving 13 bases of the junction unmatched. The CDR3 length is 17 residues. The CDR3 coding sequence is TGCGCCAGCAGCTTGGTCGGAACCGGGGGGTTTCGGAATGAGCAGTTCTTC. Encoded protein: CASSLVGTGGFRNEQFF.

The chain carries TRBV15 and TRBJ2-2, with TRBD2 as a possible D gene (6 bases). Germline V gene sequence: CDR1 LNHNV, CDR2 YYDKDF (reference sequence). Deletions cut 5 bases from V and 5 bases from J, with 18 bases between. This CDR3 comprises 16 residues. The CDR3 bases are TGTGCCACCAGCTCCATCCTACGGAGGGAGACCGGGGAGCTGTTTTTT. As protein: CATSSILRRETGELFF.

The chain carries TRBV4-1 and TRBJ1-2; no firm D call. The germline V gene encodes CDR1 MGHRA and CDR2 YSYEKL. The germline V and J ends were trimmed by 4 bases and 6 bases, with 24 bases remaining between them. The CDR3 extends over 17 amino acids. CDR3 in amino acids: CASSPGWTLVEVDGYTF. In DNA form, the CDR3 reads TGCGCCAGCAGCCCGGGGTGGACGCTCGTCGAAGTGGATGGCTACACCTTC.

This clone was counted a single time. V is TRBV6-5 and J is TRBJ1-1, with TRBD1 as a possible D gene (6 bases). V lost 9 bases, J lost 3 bases, and 17 bases lay in between. The length of the CDR3 is 14 residues. Germline V gives CDR1 MNHEY, CDR2 SVGAGI. The CDR3 DNA follows: TGTGCCAGTATCGGGGGGGGGCAGGACACTGAAGCTTTCTTT. This encodes CASIGGGQDTEAFF.

This chain joins TRBV18 and TRBJ2-7, with a possible D match to TRBD1 (5 bases). Germline V gene data show CDR1 as KGHSH and CDR2 as LQKENI. V lost 3 bases and J lost 0, with 12 bases in between. This CDR3 comprises 15 residues. The CDR3 is CASSPPGSGSYEQYF. DNA for the CDR3: TGTGCCAGCTCACCTCCAGGGTCAGGCTCCTACGAGCAGTACTTC.

The J gene is TRBJ1-3, the V gene TRBV29-1; no reliable D call. V was trimmed by 4 bases and J by 0 bases, leaving 4 bases between them. Germline V gene data show CDR1 as SQVTM and CDR2 as ANQGSEA. CDR3 length equals 12 residues. The CDR3, as DNA: TGCAGCGTTGCAGTCTCTGGAAACACCATATATTTT. Amino acids: CSVAVSGNTIYF.

This sequence joins TRBV28 and TRBJ1-1; 12 bases agree with TRBD1. Unmatched junction bases numbered 7, after V lost 4 bases and J lost 7 bases. Germline CDR1 is MDHEN and CDR2 is SYDVKM. The CDR3 loop spans 15 amino acids. The CDR3: CASSSGDRGRVEAFF. The CDR3 DNA reads TGTGCCAGCAGTTCCGGGGACAGGGGGCGGGTTGAAGCTTTCTTT.

The table lists this clone with a few counts. The V call is TRBV3-1 (or the pseudogene TRBV3-2), the J call TRBJ1-1; D is perhaps TRBD1 (5 bases). Germline V gene sequence: CDR1 LGHDT, CDR2 YNNKEL (reference sequence). This CDR3 spans 14 amino acids. Trimming shortened V by 3 bases and J by 2 bases, and 10 bases separated the two germline ends. Written as DNA, the CDR3 is TGTGCCAGCAGCCAGGGTGACAGAAACACTGAAGCTTTCTTT. Its translation: CASSQGDRNTEAFF.

This sequence joins TRBV28 and TRBJ1-1; D is uncertain. The length of the CDR3 is 17 residues. V was pared by 10 bases and J by 1 base, with 25 bases between. The germline CDR1 and CDR2 sequences are MDHEN and SYDVKM. CDR3 amino acids: CATSFVRMEGWNTEAFF. For the CDR3, the DNA is TGTGCCACCTCTTTTGTCCGCATGGAGGGTTGGAACACTGAAGCTTTCTTT.

This clone was counted a single time. The chain uses TRBV12-3 or TRBV12-4 and TRBJ1-6; 9 nucleotides agree with TRBD1. The CDR3 contains 11 residues. The J segment lost 13 bases and the V segment lost 6 bases, leaving 1 base of the junction unmatched. The CDR3 loop reads CASRGQGPLHF. The CDR3 DNA sequence: TGTGCCAGCAGGGGACAGGGTCCCCTCCACTTT.

The V and J genes are TRBV7-6 and TRBJ1-5; 7 bases match TRBD1. CDR1 SGHVS and CDR2 FNYEAQ come from the germline V gene. The CDR3 has 15 amino acids. Unmatched junction bases numbered 6, after V lost 1 base and J lost 6 bases. The DNA for the CDR3 is TGTGCCAGCAGCTTAGGGCAGGGGGTAGGTCAGCCCCAGCATTTT. Translating it yields CASSLGQGVGQPQHF.

The chain recombines TRBV25-1 with TRBJ2-7; 12 nucleotides align to TRBD2. Germline V CDR1 and CDR2: MGHDK, SYGVNS. This CDR3 is 16 amino acids long. V lost 6 bases to trimming and J lost 0 bases; unmatched junction nucleotides: 6. The CDR3 is CASSFWTSGASYEQYF. For the CDR3, the DNA is TGTGCCAGCAGCTTCTGGACTAGCGGGGCCTCCTACGAGCAGTACTTC.

The chain joins TRBV4-3 to TRBJ1-1; 10 nucleotides match TRBD1. The J segment lost 0 bases and the V segment lost 0 bases, leaving 4 bases of the junction unmatched. Germline V gives CDR1 LGHNA, CDR2 YSLEER. This CDR3 contains 17 residues. The CDR3 DNA reads as TGCGCCAGCAGCCAAGACGGACAGGGGGGAGTGAACACTGAAGCTTTCTTT. Amino acid sequence: CASSQDGQGGVNTEAFF.

This chain joins TRBV30 and TRBJ1-1; 7 bases map to TRBD1. J gave up 3 bases and V 4 bases, and 5 bases lay outside the gene matches. Germline CDR1 reads GTSNPN; CDR2 reads SVGIG (reference sequence). The CDR3 loop spans 13 amino acids. Here the CDR3 DNA reads TGTGCCTGGATTCTGACAGGGTACACTGAAGCTTTCTTT. It codes for CAWILTGYTEAFF. Together with reference TRBV30 and TRBJ1-1, the CDR3 gives the full variable domain: SQTIHQWPATLVQPVGSPLSLECTVEGTSNPNLYWYRQAAGRGLQLLFYSVGIGQISSEVPQNLSASRPQDRQFILSSKKLLLSDSGFYLCAWILTGYTEAFFGQGTRLTVV.

This clone was found once. The chain uses TRBV13 and TRBJ2-3; 8 bases agree with TRBD2. V lost 5 bases, J lost 4 bases, and 5 bases stayed unmatched. The CDR3 length is 14 residues. Germline CDR1 is PRHDT and CDR2 is FYEKMQ (reference sequence). For the CDR3, the DNA is TGTGCCAGCAGCCCCGGGACTAGGCCAGATACGCAGTATTTT. Translating gives CASSPGTRPDTQYF.

This clone was picked up one time. V gene TRBV30 combines with J gene TRBJ1-1; weak D call: TRBD1 (5 bases). Trimming took 5 bases from V and 6 from J, leaving 13 bases between them. The CDR3 is 12 amino acids. Germline V gives CDR1 GTSNPN, CDR2 SVGIG (reference sequence). The CDR3 DNA follows: TGTGCCTGGGAAGTGGGGGGGGCTGAAGCTTTCTTT. Residues: CAWEVGGAEAFF.

The gene calls are TRBV27 and TRBJ1-6, with D unresolved. The germline V and J ends were trimmed by 5 bases and 5 bases, with 16 bases remaining between them. Germline CDR1 is MNHEY and CDR2 is SMNVEV (reference sequence). There are 16 residues in the CDR3. Here the CDR3 reads CASSPAASANNSPLHF. The CDR3 coding sequence is TGTGCCAGCAGTCCTGCGGCGTCAGCCAATAATTCACCCCTCCACTTT.

The chain has TRBV21-1 and TRBJ2-2; the D segment call TRBD1 is taken from the table without a DNA check. TRBV21-1 is flagged as a pseudogene. This CDR3 comprises 21 residues. The CDR3 is CASSKETSARDRGLYTGELFF. The DNA for the CDR3 is TGTGCCAGCAGCAAAGAAACGTCAGCCCGGGACAGGGGGCTATACACCGGGGAGCTGTTTTTT.

The chain has TRBV10-3 and TRBJ2-5; 7 positions match TRBD1. The germline CDR1 and CDR2 sequences are ENHRY and SYGVKD. The CDR3 is made up of 18 amino acids. The V gene end was trimmed by 3 bases and the J gene end by 3 bases; junction bases not matched to a gene: 16. CDR3 DNA: TGTGCCATCAGTGACGGCAGGGGGAGAGGGGCGTTCGAAGAGACCCAGTACTTC. Its translation: CAISDGRGRGAFEETQYF.

The chain employs TRBV20-1 and TRBJ2-1; D is ambiguous. V lost 6 bases and J 2 bases, leaving 5 bases between the germline ends. The CDR3 is 11 residues long. The V gene's germline CDR1 is DFQATT and CDR2 SNEGSKA (reference sequence). CDR3 sequence: CSADTYNEQFF. For the CDR3, the DNA is TGCAGTGCCGACACCTACAATGAGCAGTTCTTC.

This chain links TRBV28 with TRBJ2-1, with TRBD2 matching 8 bases. The CDR3 sequence is 15 residues long. In germline, CDR1 is MDHEN, CDR2 SYDVKM. Trimming cost V 11 bases and J 0 bases; bases outside gene matches: 9. The CDR3 protein is CAGTSGGSSYNEQFF. The CDR3 nucleotides read TGTGCCGGGACCTCGGGGGGGAGCTCCTACAATGAGCAGTTCTTC.

V is TRBV2 and J is TRBJ2-7; 9 bases match TRBD2. Germline trimming cut 0 bases from V and 1 base from J; bases unmatched to any gene: 1. There are 15 residues in the CDR3. CDR1 and CDR2 (germline): SNHLY, FYNNEI. The CDR3 nucleotides are TGTGCCAGCAGTGAAGCTAGCGGGGGATCCTACGAGCAGTACTTC. Amino acids: CASSEASGGSYEQYF.

The genes are TRBV4-2 and TRBJ2-1; no clear D gene. Germline V gives CDR1 LGHNA, CDR2 YNFKEQ. This CDR3 is built from 16 residues. The germline V and J ends were trimmed by 1 base and 5 bases, with 15 bases remaining between them. In nucleotides, the CDR3 is TGTGCCAGCAGCCAAGTCGCGAAGCCTAGGAACAATGAGCAGTTCTTC. Translated: CASSQVAKPRNNEQFF.

The chain employs TRBV12-3 or TRBV12-4 and TRBJ1-2; D not resolved. Trimming removed 6 bases at V and 5 bases at J, with 10 bases between. This CDR3 has 12 residues. The CDR3 here is CASSPTWYGYTF. The CDR3 coding sequence is TGTGCCAGCAGCCCAACTTGGTATGGCTACACCTTC.

V gene TRBV20-1 combines with J gene TRBJ1-2; unclear D gene. Germline V gene lookup returns CDR1 DFQATT and CDR2 SNEGSKA (reference sequence). Trimming took 5 bases from V and 4 from J, leaving 8 bases between them. The CDR3 totals 11 residues. CDR3 in amino acids: CSAFGVYGYTF. CDR3 coding DNA: TGCAGTGCTTTCGGGGTCTATGGCTACACCTTC.

This clone was seen only once. The rearrangement links TRBV7-3 to TRBJ2-3; TRBD1 matches 8 bases. Germline lookup yields CDR1 SGHTA and CDR2 FQGTGA. The CDR3 consists of 15 residues. V dropped 5 bases and J dropped 0; count of bases not matched to a gene: 4. CDR3: CASSPQGASTDTQYF. The CDR3 bases are TGTGCCAGCAGCCCTCAGGGGGCTAGCACAGATACGCAGTATTTT.

The chain couples TRBV11-3 to TRBJ2-3; D may be TRBD2 (5 bases). This CDR3 has 16 amino acids. With 1 base removed from V and 2 bases from J, the gap between germline ends came to 13 bases. CDR1 SGHNT and CDR2 YENEEA come from the germline V gene. Written as DNA, the CDR3 is TGTGCCAGCAGCTTAGGCGGGCTTACATACACAGATACGCAGTATTTT. It is translated as CASSLGGLTYTDTQYF.